The rows below give T cell receptor beta chains drawn from one sample of a study of cytomegalovirus exposure and HLA in healthy donors. Generated by immunoSEQ multiplex PCR, the TCRdb table keeps only in-frame clones and is missing some. The table shows 250,000 to 400,000 clones, with approximately 88% occurring only once. What was sequenced was PBMCs. Receptors were obtained from a man younger than 40 in good health and CMV-seronegative. Each CDR3 is given with its conserved first and last residue. D genes are given only for firm matches.

CDR3	DNA	V	J	D	length
CASSESGQGNTIYF	TGTGCCAGCAGTGAATCCGGACAGGGAAACACCATATATTTT	TRBV25-1	TRBJ1-3	-	14
CASSGLRGYTF	TGTGCCAGCAGCGGTCTCCGGGGCTACACCTTC	TRBV6-5	TRBJ1-2	-	11
CASSPPGTGVVDTQYF	TGTGCCAGCAGCCCCCCCGGGACTGGTGTAGTGGATACGCAGTATTTT	TRBV9	TRBJ2-3	-	16
CASMTGRYGYTF	TGTGCCAGCATGACAGGACGATATGGCTACACCTTC	TRBV6-5	TRBJ1-2	-	12
CASSPPVGGYGYTF	TGTGCCAGCTCACCTCCCGTCGGGGGATATGGCTACACCTTC	TRBV18	TRBJ1-2	-	14
CASSTGFNQPQHF	TGTGCCAGCAGTACAGGGTTCAATCAGCCCCAGCATTTT	TRBV6-4	TRBJ1-5	-	13
CASILGLGSTDTQYF	TGTGCCAGCATCCTGGGGCTTGGAAGCACAGATACGCAGTATTTT	TRBV6-1	TRBJ2-3	-	15
CASSLDPETQYF	TGTGCCAGCAGCTTAGATCCGGAGACCCAGTACTTC	TRBV11-3	TRBJ2-5	-	12
CASSYSRGQGYEQYF	TGTGCCAGCAGTTACTCGAGGGGACAGGGCTACGAGCAGTACTTC	TRBV6-5	TRBJ2-7	TRBD1	15
CASSLGGTGEYQETQYF	TGTGCCAGCAGCCTGGGAGGGACAGGAGAGTACCAAGAGACCCAGTACTTC	TRBV11-2	TRBJ2-5	-	17
CASSKQTNEKLFF	TGTGCCAGTAGTAAACAGACAAATGAAAAACTGTTTTTT	TRBV19	TRBJ1-4	-	13
CASNLEGGRGPQHF	TGTGCCAGCAACCTAGAGGGGGGGCGGGGGCCCCAGCATTTT	TRBV6-1	TRBJ1-5	-	14
CAWSTGQETQYF	TGTGCCTGGAGTACAGGGCAAGAGACCCAGTACTTC	TRBV30	TRBJ2-5	-	12
CASSPTPLGRGYPTNEKLFF	TGTGCCAGCAGCCCAACGCCCTTAGGCAGGGGGTACCCAACTAATGAAAAACTGTTTTTT	TRBV7-8	TRBJ1-4	TRBD1	20
CATEQGGYNEQFF	TGTGCCACCGAGCAGGGGGGATACAATGAGCAGTTCTTC	TRBV7-2	TRBJ2-1	-	13
CASSVDSRGNSPLHF	TGTGCCAGCAGCGTAGACAGTCGCGGGAATTCACCCCTCCACTTT	TRBV9	TRBJ1-6	-	15